This TCR beta chain was observed in a study of HIV-infected patients and healthy controls. Study-level points and caveats: HIV-infected patients shared fewer CDR3 sequences between individuals than healthy controls. MAIT alpha-chain CDR3s were frequent in healthy controls, depleted in HIV+.

From germline, CDR1 is WSHSY and CDR2 SAAADI. V dropped 0 bases and J dropped 10; count of bases not matched to a gene: 7. The CDR3 is 14 residues long. Follow-up blood was drawn about 14 weeks, roughly three months, after antiretroviral therapy began. Whole blood was used without fractionation, so all unsorted peripheral T cells were included. Notes on this clonotype: What it binds is not known.

cDNA was made from about 480 ng RNA using alpha and beta constant primers. Each of the alpha and beta chains got its own library through chain-specific third strand synthesis with indices. TCRdb fed the 5' RACE reads into MiXCR, producing one record per CDR3 protein. Here the sample spans more than 15,000 distinct CDR3 sequences, about 9% being singletons. The J gene is TRBJ2-3, the V gene TRBV10-2; TRBD2 aligns across 7 bases. The source material was blood, sampled during antiretroviral therapy. The sequence was collected from an adult with HIV infection. The CDR3 nucleotides read TGCGCCAGCAGTGAGTCTCGAGGGCTAGCGGCGCAGTATTTT. The encoded protein is CASSESRGLAAQYF.